The clone carrying this T cell receptor (beta chain) was seen only once. These data come from a study of CD8+CD57+ T cells in acquired aplastic anemia. CDR3 length equals 14 residues. Trimming took off 5 bases at V and 10 bases at J, with 21 bases between the two ends. Germline CDR1 LNHNV, CDR2 YYDKDF (reference sequence). Genomic DNA was employed as the template in profiling TCR beta VDJ and CDR3. TCRdb called the reads again in MiXCR, with one record for every CDR3 protein. The profile shows around 250,000 distinct CDR3 sequences, 65% to 90% of them singletons. Patients chosen for sequencing had CD8+CD57+ cells that had expanded, as shown by flow cytometry.

The clonotype comes from a human donor with aplastic anemia. The specimen sequenced was sorted CD4+, CD8+, or CD8+CD57+ T cells (not recorded which) from PBMCs. The rearrangement uses TRBV15 and TRBJ2-7; a weak D match, TRBD2 (5 bases). CDR3 region: CATSGRALDYAQYF. The CDR3 coding sequence is TGTGCCACCAGCGGCCGCGCCCTAGACTACGCCCAGTACTTC. Looking up the rest from reference TRBV15 and TRBJ2-7 gives the full variable domain: DAMVIQNPRYQVTQFGKPVTLSCSQTLNHNVMYWYQQKSSQAPKLLFHYYDKDFNNEADTPDNFQSRRPNTSFCFLDIRSPGLGDTAMYLCATSGRALDYAQYFGPGTRLTVT.